This TCR beta chain was observed in a study of T cell clonality in common variable immunodeficiency. This clone came up many times. Its antigen is currently unknown. The read terminates 3 residues ahead of where the CDR3 ends, so the germline J gene completes it. Study outcomes and limitations: What drives increased CVID clonality needs T cell subpopulation sequencing. Compared with healthy controls, CVID subjects showed increased TCRbeta clonality, mostly in about a third. CVID subjects shared fewer TCRbeta clones than healthy controls did. In common variable immunodeficiency, TCR beta chains reportedly carried fewer deletions and N-nucleotide insertions.

Per germline, CDR1 SGHRS and CDR2 YFSETQ. Unmatched junction bases numbered 6, after V lost 2 bases and J lost 5 bases. The CDR3 has 14 amino acids. Some clones are missing from TCRdb's copy, which holds only in-frame ones; the method was immunoSEQ multiplex PCR. This sample carries more than 55,000 clones, none of them present only once. Input material: peripheral blood mononuclear cells. This chain links TRBV5-1 with TRBJ2-7, with 8 bases that match TRBD1. The receptor comes from a person between 18 and 75 years old in good health. Incomplete CDR3 DNA: TGCGCCAGCAGCTTAGGACAGGGAAGGGACGAG. Its translation: CASSLGQGRDE. The full CDR3 protein reads CASSLGQGRDEQYF.